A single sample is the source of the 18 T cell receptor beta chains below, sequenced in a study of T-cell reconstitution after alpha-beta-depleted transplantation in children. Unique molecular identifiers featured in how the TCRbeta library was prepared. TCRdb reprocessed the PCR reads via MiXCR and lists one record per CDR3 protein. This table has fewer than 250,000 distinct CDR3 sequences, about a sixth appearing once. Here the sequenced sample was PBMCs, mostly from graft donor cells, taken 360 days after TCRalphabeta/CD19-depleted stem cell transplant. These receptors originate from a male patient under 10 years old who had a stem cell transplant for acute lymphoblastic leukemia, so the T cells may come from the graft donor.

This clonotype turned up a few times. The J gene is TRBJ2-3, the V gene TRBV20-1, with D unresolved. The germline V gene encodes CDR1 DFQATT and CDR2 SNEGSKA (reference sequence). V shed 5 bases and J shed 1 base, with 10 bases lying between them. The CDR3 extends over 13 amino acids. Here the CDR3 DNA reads TGCAGTGCTCCCGGAGTGGGCACAGATACGCAGTATTTT. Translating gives CSAPGVGTDTQYF.

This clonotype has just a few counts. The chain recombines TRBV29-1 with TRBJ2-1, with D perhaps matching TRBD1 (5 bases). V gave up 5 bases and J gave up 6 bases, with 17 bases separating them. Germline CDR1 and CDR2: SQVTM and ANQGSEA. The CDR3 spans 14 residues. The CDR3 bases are TGCAGCGTTATGACAGTGCCTATAGGCAATGAGCAGTTCTTC. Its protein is CSVMTVPIGNEQFF.

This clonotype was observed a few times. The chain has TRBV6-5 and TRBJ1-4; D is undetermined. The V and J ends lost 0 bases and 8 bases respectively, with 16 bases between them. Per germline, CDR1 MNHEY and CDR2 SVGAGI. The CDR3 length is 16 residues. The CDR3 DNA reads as TGTGCCAGCAGTTACTCCTTGATGGGGTATAAGGAAAAACTGTTTTTT. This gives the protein CASSYSLMGYKEKLFF.

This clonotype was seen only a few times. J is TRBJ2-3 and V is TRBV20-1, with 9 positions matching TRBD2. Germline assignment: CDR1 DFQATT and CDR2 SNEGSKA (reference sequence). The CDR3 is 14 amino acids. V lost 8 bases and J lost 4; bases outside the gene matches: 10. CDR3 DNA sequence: TGCAGTCCGTATAGCGGGGGAGCGTCAGATACGCAGTATTTT. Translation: CSPYSGGASDTQYF.

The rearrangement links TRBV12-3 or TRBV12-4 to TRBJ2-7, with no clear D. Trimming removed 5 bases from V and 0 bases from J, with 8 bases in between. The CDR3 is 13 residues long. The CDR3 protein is CASSTAVSYEQYF. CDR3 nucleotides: TGTGCCAGCAGTACGGCGGTCTCCTACGAGCAGTACTTC.

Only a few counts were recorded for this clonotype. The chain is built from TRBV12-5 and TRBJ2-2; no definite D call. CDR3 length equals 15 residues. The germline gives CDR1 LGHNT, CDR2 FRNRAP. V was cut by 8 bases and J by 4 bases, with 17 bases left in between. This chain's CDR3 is CASSFWQELTGELFF. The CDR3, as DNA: TGTGCTAGTTCATTCTGGCAGGAGCTCACCGGGGAGCTGTTTTTT.

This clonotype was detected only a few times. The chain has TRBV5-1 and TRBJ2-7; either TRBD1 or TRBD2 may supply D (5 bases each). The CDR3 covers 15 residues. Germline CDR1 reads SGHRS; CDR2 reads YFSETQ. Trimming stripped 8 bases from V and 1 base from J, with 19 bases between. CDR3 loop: CASELGREKSYEQYF. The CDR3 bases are TGCGCCAGTGAATTGGGACGGGAAAAATCCTACGAGCAGTACTTC.

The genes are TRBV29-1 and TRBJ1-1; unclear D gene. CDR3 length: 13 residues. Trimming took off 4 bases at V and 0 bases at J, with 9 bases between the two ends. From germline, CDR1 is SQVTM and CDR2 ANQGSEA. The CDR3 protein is CSVGHLMNTEAFF. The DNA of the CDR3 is TGCAGCGTTGGACACCTCATGAACACTGAAGCTTTCTTT.

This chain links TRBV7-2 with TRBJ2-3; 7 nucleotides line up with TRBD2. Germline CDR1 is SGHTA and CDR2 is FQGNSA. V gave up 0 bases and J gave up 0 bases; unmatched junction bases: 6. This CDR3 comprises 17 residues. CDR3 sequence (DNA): TGTGCCAGCAGCTTAGCGCGGGCGGGAGCTAGCACAGATACGCAGTATTTT. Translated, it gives CASSLARAGASTDTQYF.

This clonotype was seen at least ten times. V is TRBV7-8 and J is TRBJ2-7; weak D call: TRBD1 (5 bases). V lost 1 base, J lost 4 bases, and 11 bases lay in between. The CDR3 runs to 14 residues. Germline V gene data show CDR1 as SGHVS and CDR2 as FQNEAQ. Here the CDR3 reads CASSLVGRDYEQYF. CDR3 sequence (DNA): TGTGCCAGCAGCTTAGTGGGCAGGGATTACGAGCAGTACTTC.

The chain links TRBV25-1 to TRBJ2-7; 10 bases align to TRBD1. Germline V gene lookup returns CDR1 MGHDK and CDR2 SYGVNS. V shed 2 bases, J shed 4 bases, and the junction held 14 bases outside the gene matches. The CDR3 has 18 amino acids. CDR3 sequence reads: CASSEPGQGPLGAYEQYF. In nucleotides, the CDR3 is TGTGCCAGCAGTGAACCGGGACAGGGGCCGCTCGGTGCTTACGAGCAGTACTTC.

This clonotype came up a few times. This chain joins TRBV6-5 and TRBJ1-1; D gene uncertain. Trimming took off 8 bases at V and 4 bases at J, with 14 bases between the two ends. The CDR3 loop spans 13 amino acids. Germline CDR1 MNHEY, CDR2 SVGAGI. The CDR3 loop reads CASELVLGTEAFF. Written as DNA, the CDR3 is TGTGCCAGCGAGTTGGTTTTGGGCACTGAAGCTTTCTTT.

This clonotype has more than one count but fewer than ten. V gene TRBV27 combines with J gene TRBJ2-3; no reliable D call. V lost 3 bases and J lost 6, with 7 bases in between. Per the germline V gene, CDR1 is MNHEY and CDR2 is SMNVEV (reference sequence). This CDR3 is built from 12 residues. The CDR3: CASSFDMDTQYF. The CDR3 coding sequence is TGTGCCAGCAGTTTCGATATGGATACGCAGTATTTT.

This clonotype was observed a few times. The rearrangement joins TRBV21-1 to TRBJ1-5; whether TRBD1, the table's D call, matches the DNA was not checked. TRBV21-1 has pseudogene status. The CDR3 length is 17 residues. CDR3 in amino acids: CASPPPQGHDGNQPQHF. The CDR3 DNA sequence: TGTGCCAGCCCCCCTCCGCAGGGGCATGACGGCAATCAGCCCCAGCATTTT.

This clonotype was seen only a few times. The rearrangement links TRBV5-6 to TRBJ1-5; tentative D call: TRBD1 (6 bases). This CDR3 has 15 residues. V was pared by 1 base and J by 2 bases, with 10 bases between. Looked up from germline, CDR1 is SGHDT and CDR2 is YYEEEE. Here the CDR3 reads CASSLWGAGNQPQHF. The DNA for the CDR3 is TGTGCCAGCAGCTTGTGGGGGGCTGGCAATCAGCCCCAGCATTTT.

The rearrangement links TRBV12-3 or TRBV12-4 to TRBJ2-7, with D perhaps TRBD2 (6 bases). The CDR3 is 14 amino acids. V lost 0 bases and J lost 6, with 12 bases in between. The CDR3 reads CASSLAGGSFEQYF. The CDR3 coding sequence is TGTGCCAGCAGTTTAGCGGGGGGTTCTTTCGAGCAGTACTTC.

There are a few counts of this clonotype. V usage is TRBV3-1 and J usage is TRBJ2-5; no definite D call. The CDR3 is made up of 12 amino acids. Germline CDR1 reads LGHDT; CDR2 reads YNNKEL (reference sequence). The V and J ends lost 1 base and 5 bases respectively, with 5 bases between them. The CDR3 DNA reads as TGTGCCAGCAGCCAAGCGGACGAGACCCAGTACTTC. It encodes CASSQADETQYF.

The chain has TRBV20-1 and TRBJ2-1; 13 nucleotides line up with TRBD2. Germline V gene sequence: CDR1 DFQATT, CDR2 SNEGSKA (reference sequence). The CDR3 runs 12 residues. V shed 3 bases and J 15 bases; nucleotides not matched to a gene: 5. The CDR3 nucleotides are TGCAGTGCTAGTGGACTAGCGGGGGCTCGGTTCTTC. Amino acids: CSASGLAGARFF.